The subject of this entry is one T cell receptor beta chain. This sample was taken from a study of blood T cell repertoires in COVID-19. With 3 bases removed from V and 6 bases from J, the gap between germline ends came to 9 bases. CDR3 size: 13 residues. CDR1 and CDR2 (germline): DFQATT, SNEGSKA (reference sequence). Here immunoSEQ multiplex PCR was the method, and the copy in TCRdb shows in-frame clones only, minus some. This sample has about 130,000 clones, with around 85% found just once. The sample was PBMCs or T cells enriched from blood (not recorded which). The gene calls are TRBV20-1 and TRBJ1-6, with no clear D. This receptor was taken from a man in his fifties or sixties who had recovered from COVID-19. The CDR3 nucleotides read TGCAGTGCTAGTCCCCCCGGTAATTCACCCCTCCACTTT. It is translated as CSASPPGNSPLHF.